This passage covers 18 T cell receptor beta chains from one sample sequenced in a study of blood T cell repertoires in COVID-19 (dated by TCRdb to about 2020). Receptors were amplified or captured by the immunoSEQ multiplex PCR assay. Held by TCRdb, this immuneACCESS table contains in-frame sequences only and omits some clones. Under half of the omission traces to an unresolved V gene where checked; the cause of the rest is unknown. This sample has more than 55,000 clones in its table, and over 70% of those were observed once. Jointly, the top ten make up about 3.5% of the sample. Sequencing input: peripheral blood. These receptors all stem from a man in his 60s with acute or convalescent COVID-19.

The V and J genes are TRBV4-1 and TRBJ2-6; 7 nucleotides line up with TRBD1. The germline gives CDR1 MGHRA, CDR2 YSYEKL. This CDR3 has 18 amino acids. Trimming removed 2 bases from V and 0 bases from J; junction bases left unmatched: 7. The CDR3 nucleotides read TGCGCCAGCAGCCAAACCGGGACAGCCACCTCTGGGGCCAACGTCCTGACTTTC. This gives the protein CASSQTGTATSGANVLTF.

DNA for the CDR3: TGTGCCAGCAGTTCTCACGGACAGGTACACACTGAAGCTTTCTTT. This codes for CASSSHGQVHTEAFF. The chain carries TRBV27 and TRBJ1-1; the match to TRBD1 covers 7 bases. The germline gives CDR1 MNHEY, CDR2 SMNVEV (reference sequence). The junction had 8 bases not matched to a gene; V was cut back by 4 bases and J by 3 bases. This CDR3 has 15 residues.

The genes are TRBV18 and TRBJ2-7; 7 bases match TRBD1. Per the germline V gene, CDR1 is KGHSH and CDR2 is LQKENI. The CDR3 is 12 amino acids. V lost 3 bases to trimming and J lost 4 bases; unmatched junction nucleotides: 0. DNA of the CDR3: TGTGCCAGCTCACCGACAGGGTACGAGCAGTACTTC. Translated, it gives CASSPTGYEQYF.

In this sample, this clone turned up once. The chain has TRBV27 and TRBJ2-5; possibly TRBD1 for D (6 bases). CDR3 length: 14 residues. Trimming took 7 bases from V and 5 from J, leaving 17 bases between them. Per germline, CDR1 MNHEY and CDR2 SMNVEV (reference sequence). CDR3 DNA sequence: TGTGCCAGCACCAGAGGACAGTGTAGGGAGACCCAGTACTTC. Translated: CASTRGQCRETQYF.

The chain combines TRBV27 with TRBJ1-1; TRBD1 agrees at 7 bases. V lost 2 bases and J lost 6; bases outside the gene matches: 0. The CDR3 spans 12 residues. Germline V gene lookup returns CDR1 MNHEY and CDR2 SMNVEV (reference sequence). The CDR3 nucleotides read TGTGCCAGCAGTTTAAGGGGGCCTGAAGCTTTCTTT. Its protein is CASSLRGPEAFF.

The chain combines TRBV5-1 with TRBJ2-5; TRBD1 agrees at 7 bases. The CDR3 totals 15 residues. CDR1 SGHRS and CDR2 YFSETQ come from the germline V gene. With 2 bases clipped from V and 5 bases from J, the junction kept 9 bases outside the gene matches. The CDR3 nucleotides are TGCGCCAGCAGCTTAACAACAGGGGTTGGGGAGACCCAGTACTTC. It yields the protein CASSLTTGVGETQYF.

This chain uses TRBV6-5 with TRBJ1-1; D gene ambiguous. V was shortened by 6 bases and J by 4 bases, with 12 bases between the two germline ends. The CDR3 length is 13 residues. Germline CDR1 is MNHEY and CDR2 is SVGAGI. CDR3: CASSRGSGTEAFF. The CDR3 coding sequence is TGTGCCAGCAGCCGCGGTTCGGGCACTGAAGCTTTCTTT.

The chain uses TRBV5-1 and TRBJ2-5; 7 bases are shared with TRBD2. Per germline, CDR1 SGHRS and CDR2 YFSETQ. This CDR3 contains 14 residues. Trimming took 0 bases from V and 2 from J; bases not matched to a gene: 1. CDR3 DNA: TGCGCCAGCAGCTTGGGGGGACTACAAGAGACCCAGTACTTC. Its translation is CASSLGGLQETQYF.

This sequence joins TRBV12-3 or TRBV12-4 and TRBJ1-4; 10 positions agree with TRBD1. This CDR3 comprises 13 residues. V shed 8 bases and J 8 bases; nucleotides not matched to a gene: 5. CDR3 region: CASAADRGEKLFF. The CDR3 DNA is TGTGCCAGCGCGGCGGACAGGGGGGAAAAACTGTTTTTT.

This sequence joins TRBV28 and TRBJ1-2; TRBD1 agrees at 12 bases. The junction had 2 bases not matched to a gene; V was cut back by 2 bases and J by 7 bases. The germline V gene has CDR1 MDHEN and CDR2 SYDVKM. The CDR3 sequence is 14 residues long. CDR3 DNA sequence: TGTGCCAGCAGTTTAGGGACAGGGGGCTCTGGCTACACCTTC. This translates into CASSLGTGGSGYTF.

This rearrangement joins TRBV2 to TRBJ2-2, with TRBD1 as a possible D gene (6 bases). The V gene lost 5 bases and the J gene lost 6 bases, with 10 bases spanning the gap. This CDR3 has 13 residues. Germline V gene lookup returns CDR1 SNHLY and CDR2 FYNNEI. CDR3 protein: CASSPTGSGELFF. The CDR3 DNA sequence: TGTGCCAGCAGTCCCACAGGGTCCGGGGAGCTGTTTTTT. Supplemented by reference TRBV2 and TRBJ2-2, the full variable domain reads EPEVTQTPSHQVTQMGQEVILRCVPISNHLYFYWYRQILGQKVEFLVSFYNNEISEKSEIFDDQFSVERPDGSNFTLKIRSTKLEDSAMYFCASSPTGSGELFFGEGSRLTVL.

This chain connects TRBV5-4 to TRBJ2-7; 11 bases line up with TRBD1. The V gene end was trimmed by 3 bases and the J gene end by 6 bases; junction bases not matched to a gene: 2. CDR3 length: 13 residues. CDR1 SGHNT and CDR2 YYREEE come from the germline V gene (reference sequence). DNA for the CDR3: TGTGCCAGCAGCTGGGGACAGGGGGGCGAGCAGTACTTC. As protein: CASSWGQGGEQYF.

The chain uses TRBV7-9 and TRBJ2-7; D may be TRBD2 (6 bases). Germline lookup yields CDR1 SEHNR and CDR2 FQNEAQ (reference sequence). V lost 5 bases and J 3 bases, leaving 11 bases between the germline ends. This CDR3 comprises 13 residues. CDR3 DNA: TGTGCCAGCAGCCGGGACTTCCACTACGAGCAGTACTTC. This gives the protein CASSRDFHYEQYF.

This sequence joins TRBV5-1 and TRBJ1-1, with 7 bases that match TRBD1. Germline loops: CDR1 SGHRS, CDR2 YFSETQ. The ends lost 6 bases at V and 3 bases at J; junction bases unmatched: 5. This CDR3 spans 13 amino acids. In DNA, the CDR3 is TGCGCCAGCACTCAAACAGGGGACACTGAAGCTTTCTTT. This translates into CASTQTGDTEAFF.

V usage is TRBV19 and J usage is TRBJ1-3; TRBD1 is a possible D gene (5 bases). Germline-derived CDR1 and CDR2 are LNHDA and SQIVND (reference sequence). The CDR3 has 16 residues. The germline V and J ends were trimmed by 7 bases and 0 bases, with 16 bases remaining between them. CDR3 in amino acids: CASTWGGPSSGNTIYF. The CDR3 nucleotides read TGTGCCAGTACCTGGGGGGGACCCAGCTCTGGAAACACCATATATTTT.

The rearrangement joins TRBV5-1 to TRBJ1-1, with 8 positions matching TRBD1. From germline, CDR1 is SGHRS and CDR2 YFSETQ. CDR3 length: 15 amino acids. The V gene end was trimmed by 5 bases and the J gene end by 4 bases; junction bases not matched to a gene: 10. CDR3 region: CASREAVTGGTEAFF. The CDR3, as DNA: TGCGCCAGCAGAGAAGCGGTCACAGGGGGCACTGAAGCTTTCTTT.

V usage is TRBV12-2 and J usage is TRBJ1-2. TRBV12-2 is an annotated pseudogene. The CDR3 covers 15 residues. CDR3 sequence: CASRLPGLRGHGYTF. CDR3 DNA sequence: TGTGCAAGTCGCTTACCTGGACTGCGGGGACATGGCTACACCTTC.

This clone was counted a few times. This rearrangement joins TRBV7-9 to TRBJ2-3; the match to TRBD1 covers 8 bases. CDR1 is SEHNR, CDR2 FQNEAQ, per germline (reference sequence). The CDR3 spans 16 residues. V lost 4 bases to trimming and J lost 2 bases; unmatched junction nucleotides: 8. The CDR3 nucleotides are TGTGCCAGCAGCTCAACAGGGACAGGCCCCACAGATACGCAGTATTTT. Residues: CASSSTGTGPTDTQYF.